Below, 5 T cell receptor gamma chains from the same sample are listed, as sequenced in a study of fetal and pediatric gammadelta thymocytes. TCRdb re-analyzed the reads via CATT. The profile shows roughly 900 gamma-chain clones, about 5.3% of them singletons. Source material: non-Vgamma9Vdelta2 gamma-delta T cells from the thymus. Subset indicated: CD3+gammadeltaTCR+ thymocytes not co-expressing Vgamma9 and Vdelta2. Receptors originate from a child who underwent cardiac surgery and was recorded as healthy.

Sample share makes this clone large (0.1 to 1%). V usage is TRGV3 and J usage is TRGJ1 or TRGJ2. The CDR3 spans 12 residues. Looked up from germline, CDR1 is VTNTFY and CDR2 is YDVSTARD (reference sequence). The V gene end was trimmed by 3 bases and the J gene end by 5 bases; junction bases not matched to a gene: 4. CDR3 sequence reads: CATWDDHYKKLF. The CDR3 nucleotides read TGTGCCACCTGGGACGATCATTATAAGAAACTCTTT.

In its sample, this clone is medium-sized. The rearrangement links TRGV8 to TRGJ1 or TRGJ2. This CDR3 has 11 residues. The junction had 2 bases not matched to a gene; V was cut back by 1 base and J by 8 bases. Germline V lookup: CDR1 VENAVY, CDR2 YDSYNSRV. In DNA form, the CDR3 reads TGTGCCACCTGGGATAGCGATAAGAAACTCTTT. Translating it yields CATWDSDKKLF.

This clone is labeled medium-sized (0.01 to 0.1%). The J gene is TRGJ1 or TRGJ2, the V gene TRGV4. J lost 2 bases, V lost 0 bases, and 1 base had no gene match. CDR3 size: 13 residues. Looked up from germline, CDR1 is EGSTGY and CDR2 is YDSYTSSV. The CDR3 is CATWDGDYYKKLF. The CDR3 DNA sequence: TGTGCCACCTGGGATGGGGATTATTATAAGAAACTCTTT.

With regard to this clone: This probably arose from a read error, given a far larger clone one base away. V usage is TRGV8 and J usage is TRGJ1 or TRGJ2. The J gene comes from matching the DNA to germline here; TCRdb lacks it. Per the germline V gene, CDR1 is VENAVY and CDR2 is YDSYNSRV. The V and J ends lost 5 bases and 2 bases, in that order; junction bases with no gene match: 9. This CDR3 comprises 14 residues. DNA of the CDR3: TGTGCCACCTGGGTCGGGTCGGATTATTATAAGAAACTCTTT. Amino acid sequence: CATWVGSDYYKKLF.

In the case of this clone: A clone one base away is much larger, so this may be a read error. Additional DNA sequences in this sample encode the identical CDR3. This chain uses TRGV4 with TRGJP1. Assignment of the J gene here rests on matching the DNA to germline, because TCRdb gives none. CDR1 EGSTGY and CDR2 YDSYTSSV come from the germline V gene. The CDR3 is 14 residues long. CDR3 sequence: CATWDDRTGWFKIF. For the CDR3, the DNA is TGTGCAACCTGGGATGACCGCACTGGTTGGTTCAAGATATTT.